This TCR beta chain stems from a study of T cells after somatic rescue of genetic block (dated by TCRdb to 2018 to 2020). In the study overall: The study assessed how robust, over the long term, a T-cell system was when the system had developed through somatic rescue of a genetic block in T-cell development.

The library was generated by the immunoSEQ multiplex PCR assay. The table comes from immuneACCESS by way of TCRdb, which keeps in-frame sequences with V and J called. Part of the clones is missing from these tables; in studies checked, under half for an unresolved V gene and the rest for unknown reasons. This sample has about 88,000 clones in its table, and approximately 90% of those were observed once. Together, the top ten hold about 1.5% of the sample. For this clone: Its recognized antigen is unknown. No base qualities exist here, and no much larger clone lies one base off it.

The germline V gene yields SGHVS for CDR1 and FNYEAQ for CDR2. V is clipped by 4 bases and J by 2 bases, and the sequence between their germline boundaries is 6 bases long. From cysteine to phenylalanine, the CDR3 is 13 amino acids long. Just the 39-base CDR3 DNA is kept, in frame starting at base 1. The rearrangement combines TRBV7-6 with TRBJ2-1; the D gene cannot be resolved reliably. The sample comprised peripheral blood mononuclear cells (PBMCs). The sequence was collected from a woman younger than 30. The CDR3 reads CASSSPTYNEQFF. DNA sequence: TGTGCCAGCAGCTCCCCCACCTACAATGAGCAGTTCTTC.